The clone carrying this T cell receptor (beta chain) has a count of ten or more. V gave up 5 bases and J gave up 2 bases; unmatched junction bases: 12. Germline CDR1 DFQATT, CDR2 SNEGSKA (reference sequence). This CDR3 contains 16 residues. This record belongs to a study of regulatory T cells in long-lasting Graves disease. The time point here: newly diagnosed GD, antithyroid drugs for less than 3 months. Construction of the TCR library relied on RNA isolated from PBMCs. Assembly of TCR beta libraries relied on iRepertoire HTBI primers together with Arm-PCR of CDR3 regions. TCRdb re-derived calls from the multiplex PCR reads in MiXCR, one entry per CDR3 protein. The sample lists 560,000 or so distinct CDR3 sequences, about 16% occurring once. These same records also appear under a second study, on T cells in Graves' hyperthyroidism and ophthalmopathy. That source reports: Diagnosis relied on clinical symptoms, serum thyroxine and TRAb, thyroid ultrasound and orbital computed tomography. Blood held most thyroid clonotypes expanded above 0.001 frequency. Stable hyperthyroidism was told apart from ophthalmopathy by a model built on 13 V-J features.

The chain recombines TRBV20-1 with TRBJ2-5, with TRBD2 matching 9 bases. The clonotype comes from a man aged 18 to 30 with Graves disease. The material sequenced was peripheral blood mononuclear cells (PBMCs), taken at new diagnosis, from a patient treated with antithyroid drugs. CDR3 coding DNA: TGCAGTGCTCACCAACCTATAGCGGGAGATCAAGAGACCCAGTACTTC. It yields the protein CSAHQPIAGDQETQYF.